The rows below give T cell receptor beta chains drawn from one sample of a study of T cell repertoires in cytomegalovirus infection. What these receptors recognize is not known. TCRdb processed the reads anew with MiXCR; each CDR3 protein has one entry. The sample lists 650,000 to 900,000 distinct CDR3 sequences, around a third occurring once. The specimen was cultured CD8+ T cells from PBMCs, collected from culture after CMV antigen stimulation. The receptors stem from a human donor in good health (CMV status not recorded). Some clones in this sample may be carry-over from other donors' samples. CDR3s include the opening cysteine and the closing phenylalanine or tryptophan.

CASTEPDGRNTEAFF TRBV19
CANRDISSYNEQFF TRBV19
CASSLWRADSLGTGNTIYF TRBV28
CASSYLPQVNYGYTF TRBV6-1
CASSFLEYSKETQYF TRBV27
CAILSSGGNPGELFF TRBV10-2
CASSSRTDFNQPQHF TRBV19
CASSQDLLAGATGEPFF TRBV4-2
CASSLRDLGTEAFF TRBV7-2
CASSLASLNLYGYTF TRBV6-1
CASSVPSRADSYEQYF TRBV6-1
CATSDVRGDQPQHF TRBV24-1
CASSIGVGANQPQHF TRBV19
CASSLDFNRGHQETQYF TRBV11-2
CASSLPREGNTGELFF TRBV9
CASSRSLGGDHEWTEAFF TRBV7-6
CASRKGGSPAGTDTQYF TRBV27
CAISEPTELVNEQFF TRBV10-3
CASSFSLYNNNEAFF TRBV7-2
CASSLSRAQSEAFF TRBV27
CASSGIIPPDGGFYNEQFF TRBV27
CASSTRTSGNNQETQYF TRBV7-9
CASSLLGAGGTYSYNEQFF TRBV7-8
CASSSPAGTGSPLHF TRBV6-2/TRBV6-3
CASSFRTSGAQETQYF TRBV7-6
CATSWRRAASTDTQYF TRBV15
CASSLSAIHEQFF TRBV27
CASSYKPAGGTDTQYF TRBV6-5
CASSPLVEVTEAFF TRBV28
CSVGSDRENYGYTF TRBV29-1
CASSIQDTGELFF TRBV19